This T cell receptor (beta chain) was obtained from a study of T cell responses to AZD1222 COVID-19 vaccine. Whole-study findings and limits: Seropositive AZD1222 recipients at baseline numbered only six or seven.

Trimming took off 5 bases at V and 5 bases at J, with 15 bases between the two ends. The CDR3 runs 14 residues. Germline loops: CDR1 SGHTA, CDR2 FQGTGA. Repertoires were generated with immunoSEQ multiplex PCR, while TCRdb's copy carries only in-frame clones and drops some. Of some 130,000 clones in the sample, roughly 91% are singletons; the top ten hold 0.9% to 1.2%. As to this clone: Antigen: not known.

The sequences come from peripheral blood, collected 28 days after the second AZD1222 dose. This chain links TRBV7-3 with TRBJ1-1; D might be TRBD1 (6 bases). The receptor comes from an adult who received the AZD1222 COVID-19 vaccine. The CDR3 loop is CASSLQGQVTEAFF. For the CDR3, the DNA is TGTGCCAGCAGCCTTCAGGGGCAGGTTACTGAAGCTTTCTTT.